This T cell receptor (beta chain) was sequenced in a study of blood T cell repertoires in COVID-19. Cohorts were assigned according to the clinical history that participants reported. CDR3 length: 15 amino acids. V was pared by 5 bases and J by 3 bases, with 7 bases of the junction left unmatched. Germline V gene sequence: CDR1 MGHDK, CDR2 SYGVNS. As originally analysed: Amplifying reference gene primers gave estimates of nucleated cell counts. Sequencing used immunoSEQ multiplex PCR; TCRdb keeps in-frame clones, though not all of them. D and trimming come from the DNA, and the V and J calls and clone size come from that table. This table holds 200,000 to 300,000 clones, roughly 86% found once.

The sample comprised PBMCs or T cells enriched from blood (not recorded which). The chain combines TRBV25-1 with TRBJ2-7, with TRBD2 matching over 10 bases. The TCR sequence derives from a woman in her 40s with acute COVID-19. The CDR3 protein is CASSKSGTSVYEQYF. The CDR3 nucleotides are TGTGCCAGCAGTAAAAGCGGGACTAGCGTCTACGAGCAGTACTTC.